Following are 18 T cell receptor beta chains from one sample sequenced in a study of cytomegalovirus exposure and HLA in healthy donors. It was with 60 Vbeta and 13 Jbeta primers that the PCR ran. Only in-frame clones appear in the TCRdb table, and some are missing; sequencing was by immunoSEQ multiplex PCR. The sample consists of about 120,000 clones, approximately 69% of them appearing once. Material: PBMCs. These receptors all stem from a woman between 35 and 50 years old in good health and CMV-seropositive.

This clone was seen a single time. The CDR3 DNA is TGTGCACATAGCTCAGCGGGAGACACCGGGGAGCTGTTTTTT. Residues: CAHSSAGDTGELFF. V is TRBV30 and J is TRBJ2-2; 8 bases agree with TRBD2. This CDR3 comprises 14 residues. CDR1 is GTSNPN, CDR2 SVGIG, per germline (reference sequence).

The chain uses TRBV12-5 and TRBJ2-7, with TRBD1 matching over 11 bases. The V gene end was trimmed by 6 bases and the J gene end by 4 bases; junction bases not matched to a gene: 8. The CDR3 has 15 residues. CDR1 LGHNT and CDR2 FRNRAP come from the germline V gene. CDR3 residues: CASGRGTGGNYEQYF. In nucleotides, the CDR3 is TGTGCTAGTGGACGTGGGACAGGGGGAAATTACGAGCAGTACTTC. The variable domain in full, completed from reference TRBV12-5 and TRBJ2-7, reads DARVTQTPRHKVTEMGQEVTMRCQPILGHNTVFWYRQTMMQGLELLAYFRNRAPLDDSGMPKDRFSAEMPDATLATLKIQPSEPRDSAVYFCASGRGTGGNYEQYFGPGTRLTVT.

The CDR3 loop reads CASSLQQGNTDTQYF. As DNA, the CDR3 is TGCGCCAGCAGCCTCCAGCAGGGGAACACAGATACGCAGTATTTT. The V gene is TRBV5-1, the J gene TRBJ2-3; perhaps TRBD1 as D (6 bases). The CDR3 covers 15 residues. The germline gives CDR1 SGHRS, CDR2 YFSETQ. The V and J ends lost 4 bases and 2 bases respectively, with 14 bases between them.

The chain carries TRBV11-1 and TRBJ1-2; weak D call: TRBD1 (6 bases). The germline V gene encodes CDR1 SGHAT and CDR2 FQDESV (reference sequence). There are 16 residues in the CDR3. V lost 2 bases and J 6 bases, leaving 19 bases between the germline ends. The CDR3 spells CASSLMTGLSPNGYTF. The CDR3 DNA follows: TGTGCCAGCAGCTTAATGACAGGTCTGTCACCGAATGGCTACACCTTC. Full variable domain (remainder filled in from reference TRBV11-1 and TRBJ1-2): EAEVAQSPRYKITEKSQAVAFWCDPISGHATLYWYRQILGQGPELLVQFQDESVVDDSQLPKDRFSAERLKGVDSTLKIQPAELGDSAMYLCASSLMTGLSPNGYTFGSGTRLTVV.

This rearrangement joins TRBV6-5 to TRBJ1-3, with D perhaps matching TRBD1 (5 bases). The CDR3 runs to 11 residues. V dropped 6 bases and J dropped 8 bases, with 8 bases sitting between them. In germline, CDR1 is MNHEY, CDR2 SVGAGI. In DNA form, the CDR3 reads TGTGCCAGCAGAGGGGCCTACACCATATATTTT. Translation gives CASRGAYTIYF.

This sequence joins TRBV7-9 and TRBJ2-1; 10 nucleotides line up with TRBD2. The CDR3 is 15 residues long. Germline V gene sequence: CDR1 SEHNR, CDR2 FQNEAQ (reference sequence). Trimming took 4 bases from V and 4 from J; bases not matched to a gene: 4. CDR3 region: CASSSGTSVYNEQFF. CDR3 coding DNA: TGTGCCAGCAGCTCCGGGACTAGCGTGTACAATGAGCAGTTCTTC.

The chain joins TRBV18 to TRBJ1-1, with D maybe TRBD1 (6 bases). Germline V gene sequence: CDR1 KGHSH, CDR2 LQKENI. Deletions cut 0 bases from V and 1 base from J, with 6 bases between. This CDR3 contains 14 residues. The CDR3 DNA sequence: TGTGCCAGCTCACCACCGACAGGGAACACTGAAGCTTTCTTT. Translated: CASSPPTGNTEAFF.

The chain links TRBV5-1 to TRBJ2-2, with 11 bases fitting TRBD2. CDR1 and CDR2 (germline): SGHRS, YFSETQ. With V trimmed by 0 bases and J by 8 bases, 3 bases remained unmatched. The CDR3 extends over 15 amino acids. The CDR3 bases are TGCGCCAGCAGCTTGGTTACTAGCGGGAGAGGGGAGCTGTTTTTT. Protein: CASSLVTSGRGELFF. The whole variable domain, filled in from reference TRBV5-1 and TRBJ2-2, reads KAGVTQTPRYLIKTRGQQVTLSCSPISGHRSVSWYQQTPGQGLQFLFEYFSETQRNKGNFPGRFSGRQFSNSRSEMNVSTLELGDSALYLCASSLVTSGRGELFFGEGSRLTVL.

The count of this clone is one. This chain links TRBV5-6 with TRBJ1-2; D call uncertain. The CDR3 covers 13 residues. Germline CDR1 and CDR2: SGHDT and YYEEEE. Trimming took 0 bases from V and 4 from J, leaving 7 bases between them. CDR3 loop: CASSLAESYGYTF. The CDR3 bases are TGTGCCAGCAGCTTGGCTGAGAGCTATGGCTACACCTTC.

The chain recombines TRBV6-5 with TRBJ1-6, with D perhaps matching TRBD1 (6 bases). Germline V gene data show CDR1 as MNHEY and CDR2 as SVGAGI. This CDR3 has 15 amino acids. V was shortened by 6 bases and J by 5 bases, with 14 bases between the two germline ends. The CDR3 DNA reads TGTGCCAGCAGGGATACAGGGATTAATAATTCACCCCTCCACTTT. It encodes CASRDTGINNSPLHF.

This clone was seen more than once but under ten times. The genes are TRBV5-1 and TRBJ2-5, with TRBD2 matching 16 bases. V lost 3 bases and J lost 4; bases outside the gene matches: 6. From germline, CDR1 is SGHRS and CDR2 YFSETQ. The CDR3 consists of 17 residues. CDR3 bases: TGCGCCAGCAGCTGGGGACTAGCGGGGGGGCTAAGAGAGACCCAGTACTTC. Its protein is CASSWGLAGGLRETQYF. Full variable domain (rest looked up from reference TRBV5-1 and TRBJ2-5): KAGVTQTPRYLIKTRGQQVTLSCSPISGHRSVSWYQQTPGQGLQFLFEYFSETQRNKGNFPGRFSGRQFSNSRSEMNVSTLELGDSALYLCASSWGLAGGLRETQYFGPGTRLLVL.

A single count supports this clone. The chain uses TRBV9 and TRBJ2-3; D is ambiguous. Trimming cost V 0 bases and J 1 base, with 6 bases left between them. In germline, CDR1 is SGDLS, CDR2 YYNGEE. This CDR3 region has 14 residues. The CDR3 loop is CASSVGAGTDTQYF. The CDR3 bases are TGTGCCAGCAGCGTAGGAGCCGGCACAGATACGCAGTATTTT. The variable domain in full, completed from reference TRBV9 and TRBJ2-3, reads DSGVTQTPKHLITATGQRVTLRCSPRSGDLSVYWYQQSLDQGLQFLIQYYNGEERAKGNILERFSAQQFPDLHSELNLSSLELGDSALYFCASSVGAGTDTQYFGPGTRLTVL.

This clone appeared a few times. Germline is not matched at one junction end, which may reflect a read error. The chain couples TRBV7-7 to TRBJ2-5; 8 nucleotides agree with TRBD2. This CDR3 spans 15 amino acids. Per germline, CDR1 SSHAT and CDR2 FNYEAQ (reference sequence). In DNA, the CDR3 is TGTGCTAGCAGCTTAACTAGCGGTACTCAAGAGACCCAGTACTTC. Its protein product is CASSLTSGTQETQYF.

J is TRBJ2-5 and V is TRBV4-1, with unresolved D. The DNA end is more similar to TRBJ2-7, so the J call may be wrong. From germline, CDR1 is MGHRA and CDR2 YSYEKL. The CDR3 consists of 12 residues. This CDR3 is CASSQVPYEQYF. CDR3 in DNA: TGCGCCAGCAGCCAAGTCCCATACGAGCAGTACTTC.

The V gene is TRBV19, the J gene TRBJ2-2, with D maybe TRBD2 (5 bases). Germline V gene data show CDR1 as LNHDA and CDR2 as SQIVND (reference sequence). V shed 3 bases and J shed 2 bases, with 10 bases lying between them. This CDR3 is 15 amino acids long. In DNA, the CDR3 is TGTGCCAGTAGTATCCGGGGAGTCAACACCGGGGAGCTGTTTTTT. Translating gives CASSIRGVNTGELFF.

The gene calls are TRBV27 and TRBJ2-1; D possibly corresponds to TRBD2 (6 bases). CDR3 size: 15 residues. The germline V gene encodes CDR1 MNHEY and CDR2 SMNVEV (reference sequence). Trimming stripped 2 bases from V and 0 bases from J, with 8 bases between. CDR3 in DNA: TGTGCCAGCAGTTTACGGGGGTTCTCCTACAATGAGCAGTTCTTC. Translating gives CASSLRGFSYNEQFF.

The V and J genes are TRBV4-1 and TRBJ2-1; a weak D match, TRBD2 (6 bases). The CDR3 covers 18 residues. The V end lost 4 bases, the J end lost 4 bases, and 23 bases lay between the germline ends. Germline CDR1 reads MGHRA; CDR2 reads YSYEKL. The CDR3 reads CASSRIPATRLGYNEQFF. CDR3 DNA sequence: TGCGCCAGCAGCCGGATCCCCGCGACTAGATTGGGATACAATGAGCAGTTCTTC.

CDR3 protein: CASSSPGHHNSPLHF. The CDR3 DNA follows: TGTGCCAGCAGTAGCCCGGGACACCATAATTCACCCCTCCACTTT. The J gene is TRBJ1-6, the V gene TRBV27; tentatively, D is TRBD1 (6 bases). Trimming took off 5 bases at V and 5 bases at J, with 13 bases between the two ends. The CDR3 sequence is 15 residues long. Per germline, CDR1 MNHEY and CDR2 SMNVEV (reference sequence).